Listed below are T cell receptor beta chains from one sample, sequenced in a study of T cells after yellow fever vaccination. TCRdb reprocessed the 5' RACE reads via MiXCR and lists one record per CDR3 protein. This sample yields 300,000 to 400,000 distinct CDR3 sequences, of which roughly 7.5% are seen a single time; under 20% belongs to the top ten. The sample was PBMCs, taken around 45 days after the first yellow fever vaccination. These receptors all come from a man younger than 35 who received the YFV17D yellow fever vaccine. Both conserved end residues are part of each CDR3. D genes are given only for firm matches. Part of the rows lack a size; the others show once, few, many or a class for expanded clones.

cdr3_aa: CASSVAGTGAPNEQFF
cdr3_nt: TGTGCCAGCAGCGTAGCCGGGACAGGCGCACCCAATGAGCAGTTCTTC
d_call: TRBD1
j_call: TRBJ2-1
v_call: TRBV11-3
clone_size: NA

cdr3_aa: CASGSTGAYEQYF
cdr3_nt: TGCGCCAGCGGGTCGACAGGGGCCTACGAGCAGTACTTC
d_call: TRBD1
j_call: TRBJ2-7
v_call: TRBV5-1
clone_size: few

cdr3_aa: CASSLSTTGEQFF
cdr3_nt: TGTGCCAGCAGTTTATCCACTACCGGTGAGCAGTTCTTC
d_call: NA
j_call: TRBJ2-1
v_call: TRBV27
clone_size: few

cdr3_aa: CASSLRFPWTPRGTQYF
cdr3_nt: TGTGCCAGCAGCTTAAGGTTCCCCTGGACTCCAAGGGGTACGCAGTATTTT
d_call: NA
j_call: TRBJ2-3
v_call: TRBV7-2
clone_size: many

cdr3_aa: CASSQSPGNEQFF
cdr3_nt: TGTGCCAGCAGCCAAAGCCCGGGAAATGAGCAGTTCTTC
d_call: NA
j_call: TRBJ2-1
v_call: TRBV7-9
clone_size: many

cdr3_aa: CATRDRHENEQFF
cdr3_nt: TGTGCCACCCGGGACCGACACGAAAATGAGCAGTTCTTC
d_call: NA
j_call: TRBJ2-1
v_call: TRBV18
clone_size: NA

cdr3_aa: CASSPGEGGGTEAFF
cdr3_nt: TGTGCCAGCAGTCCGGGGGAGGGTGGGGGCACTGAAGCTTTCTTT
d_call: NA
j_call: TRBJ1-1
v_call: TRBV12-3/TRBV12-4
clone_size: few

cdr3_aa: CSASGEETQYF
cdr3_nt: TGCAGTGCGAGCGGGGAAGAGACCCAGTACTTC
d_call: TRBD2
j_call: TRBJ2-5
v_call: TRBV20-1
clone_size: few

cdr3_aa: CASSPSDNYNEQFF
cdr3_nt: TGTGCCAGCAGCCCAAGTGATAACTACAATGAGCAGTTCTTC
d_call: NA
j_call: TRBJ2-1
v_call: TRBV5-4
clone_size: NA

cdr3_aa: CASSSTGTGKYGYTF
cdr3_nt: TGTGCCAGCTCGTCTACCGGGACGGGGAAGTATGGCTACACCTTC
d_call: NA
j_call: TRBJ1-2
v_call: TRBV18
clone_size: few

cdr3_aa: CASNHRQGGYGYTF
cdr3_nt: TGTGCCAGCAACCACCGACAGGGGGGATATGGCTACACCTTC
d_call: TRBD1
j_call: TRBJ1-2
v_call: TRBV6-1
clone_size: few

cdr3_aa: CASGPRTGSTGELFF
cdr3_nt: TGTGCTAGTGGCCCGAGGACGGGAAGCACCGGGGAGCTGTTTTTT
d_call: NA
j_call: TRBJ2-2
v_call: TRBV12-5
clone_size: NA

cdr3_aa: CSARDGWGPETQYF
cdr3_nt: TGCAGTGCTAGAGATGGTTGGGGGCCAGAGACCCAGTACTTC
d_call: NA
j_call: TRBJ2-5
v_call: TRBV20-1
clone_size: few

cdr3_aa: CAISEVFLSLGGPTYEQYF
cdr3_nt: TGTGCCATCAGTGAGGTGTTTCTGTCTTTGGGGGGCCCAACCTACGAGCAGTACTTC
d_call: NA
j_call: TRBJ2-7
v_call: TRBV10-3
clone_size: NA

cdr3_aa: CASSIGGAQETQYF
cdr3_nt: TGTGCCAGCAGCATCGGGGGGGCTCAAGAGACCCAGTACTTC
d_call: TRBD2
j_call: TRBJ2-5
v_call: TRBV7-8
clone_size: few

cdr3_aa: CATNKRGTDTQYF
cdr3_nt: TGTGCCACCAACAAGAGGGGAACAGATACGCAGTATTTT
d_call: NA
j_call: TRBJ2-3
v_call: TRBV5-6
clone_size: few

cdr3_aa: CASSQQGTKETQYF
cdr3_nt: TGTGCCAGCAGCCAACAGGGGACAAAAGAGACCCAGTACTTC
d_call: TRBD1
j_call: TRBJ2-5
v_call: TRBV7-9
clone_size: few

cdr3_aa: CASSSGGLYGYTF
cdr3_nt: TGTGCCAGCAGTTCAGGGGGTCTCTATGGCTACACCTTC
d_call: TRBD1
j_call: TRBJ1-2
v_call: TRBV6-6
clone_size: NA

cdr3_aa: CSAGVSIETQYF
cdr3_nt: TGCAGTGCTGGTGTGTCTATTGAGACCCAGTACTTC
d_call: NA
j_call: TRBJ2-5
v_call: TRBV20-1
clone_size: NA

cdr3_aa: CASSTRTGATFTDTQYF
cdr3_nt: TGTGCCAGCAGTACCAGAACAGGGGCGACCTTCACAGATACGCAGTATTTT
d_call: TRBD1
j_call: TRBJ2-3
v_call: TRBV6-1
clone_size: few

cdr3_aa: CASSIRQPYQETQYF
cdr3_nt: TGCGCCAGCAGCATTAGACAGCCTTACCAAGAGACCCAGTACTTC
d_call: NA
j_call: TRBJ2-5
v_call: TRBV5-1
clone_size: NA

cdr3_aa: CASSLKGTLSNEQFF
cdr3_nt: TGTGCCAGCAGTTTAAAAGGGACCCTATCTAATGAGCAGTTCTTC
d_call: NA
j_call: TRBJ2-1
v_call: TRBV28
clone_size: NA

cdr3_aa: CASSPRSPNSGNTIYF
cdr3_nt: TGTGCCAGCAGCCCCCGAAGCCCGAACTCTGGAAACACCATATATTTT
d_call: NA
j_call: TRBJ1-3
v_call: TRBV7-6
clone_size: few

cdr3_aa: CASSFTRAYEQYF
cdr3_nt: TGTGCCAGCAGCTTCACCAGAGCCTACGAGCAGTACTTC
d_call: NA
j_call: TRBJ2-7
v_call: TRBV7-2
clone_size: few

cdr3_aa: CASSLSNSGGGQFF
cdr3_nt: TGTGCCAGCAGTTTATCGAATAGCGGGGGAGGGCAGTTCTTC
d_call: TRBD2
j_call: TRBJ2-1
v_call: TRBV27
clone_size: NA

cdr3_aa: CASRGTSGGGEQFF
cdr3_nt: TGTGCCAGCAGAGGGACTAGCGGGGGCGGTGAGCAGTTCTTC
d_call: TRBD2
j_call: TRBJ2-1
v_call: TRBV12-3/TRBV12-4
clone_size: few

cdr3_aa: CASSVAIQDYGYTF
cdr3_nt: TGTGCCAGCAGCGTAGCTATACAGGACTATGGCTACACCTTC
d_call: NA
j_call: TRBJ1-2
v_call: TRBV9
clone_size: NA

cdr3_aa: CASSYAGGRETQYF
cdr3_nt: TGTGCCAGCAGTTACGCGGGGGGCAGGGAGACCCAGTACTTC
d_call: TRBD2
j_call: TRBJ2-5
v_call: TRBV6-5
clone_size: few

cdr3_aa: CSARDEWQMNTEAFF
cdr3_nt: TGCAGTGCTAGAGATGAGTGGCAAATGAACACTGAAGCTTTCTTT
d_call: NA
j_call: TRBJ1-1
v_call: TRBV20-1
clone_size: NA

cdr3_aa: CASSLSSTPRAQETQYF
cdr3_nt: TGTGCCAGCAGCTTATCTTCTACCCCAAGGGCCCAAGAGACCCAGTACTTC
d_call: NA
j_call: TRBJ2-5
v_call: TRBV7-9
clone_size: few

cdr3_aa: CAISVAGGPDEQFF
cdr3_nt: TGTGCCATCAGTGTAGCGGGGGGTCCAGATGAGCAGTTCTTC
d_call: TRBD2
j_call: TRBJ2-1
v_call: TRBV10-3
clone_size: few

cdr3_aa: CASSRQRGGQDTQYF
cdr3_nt: TGTGCCAGCAGTAGGCAGCGGGGGGGCCAAGATACGCAGTATTTT
d_call: TRBD2
j_call: TRBJ2-3
v_call: TRBV12-3/TRBV12-4
clone_size: NA

cdr3_aa: CASSYFSRTGDTGELFF
cdr3_nt: TGTGCCAGCAGTTATTTTTCGAGGACAGGGGACACCGGGGAGCTGTTTTTT
d_call: TRBD1
j_call: TRBJ2-2
v_call: TRBV6-2/TRBV6-3
clone_size: NA

cdr3_aa: CASSPSGRARTEAFF
cdr3_nt: TGCGCCAGCAGCCCATCCGGAAGGGCCCGCACTGAAGCTTTCTTT
d_call: NA
j_call: TRBJ1-1
v_call: TRBV5-1
clone_size: few

cdr3_aa: CASSYTPGAFF
cdr3_nt: TGTGCCAGCAGCTACACCCCAGGGGCTTTCTTT
d_call: NA
j_call: TRBJ1-1
v_call: TRBV5-8
clone_size: few

cdr3_aa: CASSYGVTYEQYF
cdr3_nt: TGTGCCAGCAGTTATGGCGTCACCTACGAGCAGTACTTC
d_call: NA
j_call: TRBJ2-7
v_call: TRBV6-2/TRBV6-3
clone_size: few